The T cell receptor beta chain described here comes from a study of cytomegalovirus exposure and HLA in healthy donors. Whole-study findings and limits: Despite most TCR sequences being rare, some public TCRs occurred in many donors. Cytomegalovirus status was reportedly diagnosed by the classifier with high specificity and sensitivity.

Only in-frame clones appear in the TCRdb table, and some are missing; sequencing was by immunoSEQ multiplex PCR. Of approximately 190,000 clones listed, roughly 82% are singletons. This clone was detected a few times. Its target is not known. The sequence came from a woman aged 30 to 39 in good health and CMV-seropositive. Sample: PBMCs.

DNA of the CDR3: TGTGCCAGCAGCTTAGTCCTCGGGGGAGAGACCCAGTACTTC. It translates to CASSLVLGGETQYF. The chain is built from TRBV7-2 and TRBJ2-5, with a possible D match to TRBD2 (6 bases). CDR3 length equals 14 residues. Germline values: CDR1 SGHTA, CDR2 FQGNSA. The V end was cut by 1 base, the J end by 4 bases, with 10 bases between.